This TCR beta chain appears in the sequencing data of a study of siplizumab effects on memory and regulatory T cells. Broader study findings: The mean Treg-derived percentage of mappable alloreactive CD4+ clones was under 75% with siplizumab compared with roughly 26% in controls. Siplizumab brought about a significant reduction in alloreactive sequences traceable to unstimulated CD4+ memory cells. Roughly 75-95% of proliferating CD4+ or CD8+ clones defied assignment to a naive or memory phenotype.

This clone was seen once. Its antigen is undetermined. This CDR3 contains 15 residues. Germline V gives CDR1 MNHEY, CDR2 SVGAGI. V gave up 6 bases and J gave up 0 bases, with 12 bases separating them. TCRdb's table, derived via immunoSEQ multiplex PCR, lists solely in-frame clones and lacks some. The data contain 110,000 or so clones, under 95% of them seen just once; the ten biggest clones take up about 0.75%. This sequence joins TRBV6-5 and TRBJ1-3; TRBD1 is a possible D gene (6 bases). Sequenced: Tregs sorted from blood. This receptor was taken from a human donor in good health. Here the CDR3 DNA reads TGTGCCAGCAGGACCGACAGGTTCTCTGGAAACACCATATATTTT. This sequence encodes CASRTDRFSGNTIYF.